The 15 T cell receptor beta chains below come from one sample, sequenced in a study of blood T cells in healthy people across ages (dated by TCRdb to the mid-2010s). Library creation used 5' RACE. Sequencing was performed on an Illumina HiSeq 2500. A second roughly 6 to 11 cycle PCR used a sample-barcoded 5' primer and a J-beta primer mix. TCRdb trimmed the raw reads at Q25, called clones with MiXCR and kept productive beta chains. For every CDR3 protein sequence, its rows merge into one entry that carries the most common genes and DNA. Present in this sample are 650,000 to 1,000,000 distinct CDR3 sequences, around 34% of which were seen just once. The top ten clones comprise 13% of the sample. Sequences were obtained from blood. The source is a young man in good health.

The chain has TRBV4-1 and TRBJ1-1, with TRBD1 as a possible D gene (5 bases). The CDR3 totals 16 residues. CDR1 MGHRA and CDR2 YSYEKL come from the germline V gene. Trimming removed 0 bases from V and 2 bases from J, with 13 bases in between. The CDR3 is CASSQDRAGSNTEAFF. CDR3 DNA: TGCGCCAGCAGCCAAGACCGAGCAGGGAGTAACACTGAAGCTTTCTTT.

The J gene is TRBJ2-5, the V gene TRBV2; TRBD1 aligns across 8 bases. The J call may be in error: the DNA end matches TRBJ2-7 better. Germline V lookup: CDR1 SNHLY, CDR2 FYNNEI. The CDR3 consists of 18 residues. CDR3 loop: CAGIDPSTRGPKIYEQYF. DNA of the CDR3: TGTGCCGGCATCGATCCATCGACCAGGGGGCCAAAGATTTACGAGCAGTACTTC.

In DNA form, the CDR3 reads TGTGCCAGCAGCCTACGGACACAGGAGAACACTGAAGCTTTCTTT. This encodes CASSLRTQENTEAFF. This chain joins TRBV7-8 and TRBJ1-1; possibly TRBD1 for D (5 bases). The CDR3 covers 15 residues. The germline gives CDR1 SGHVS, CDR2 FQNEAQ. V lost 5 bases and J lost 1, with 14 bases in between.

A few counts support this clonotype. This sequence joins TRBV20-1 and TRBJ2-4, with 9 bases identical to TRBD1. Gene TRBJ2-7 matches the end of the DNA better, so the J call may be wrong. This CDR3 is built from 13 residues. Germline V CDR1 and CDR2: DFQATT, SNEGSKA (reference sequence). The CDR3 region is CSATTGGWNEQYF. For the CDR3, the DNA is TGCAGTGCTACTACAGGGGGCTGGAACGAGCAGTACTTC.

Regarding this clonotype: Possible read error: a much larger clone is one base away. The chain employs TRBV6-2 or TRBV6-3 and TRBJ2-3; perhaps TRBD2 as D (5 bases). Germline CDR1 and CDR2: MNHEY and SVGEGT. There are 13 residues in the CDR3. V lost 11 bases and J 5 bases, leaving 17 bases between the germline ends. For the CDR3, the DNA is TGTGCCGGCGGGCACGACCGCATAGATACGCAGTATTTT. Translation: CAGGHDRIDTQYF.

This clonotype was seen many times. Here the CDR3 reads CASSEGVQETQYF. CDR3 bases: TGTGCCAGCAGCGAGGGAGTTCAAGAGACCCAGTACTTC. V and J are TRBV9 and TRBJ2-5, with D possibly being TRBD2 (5 bases). The ends were cut back, 3 bases at V and 2 bases at J, with 8 bases in the middle. CDR3 length: 13 amino acids. Germline V gene sequence: CDR1 SGDLS, CDR2 YYNGEE.

The rearrangement joins TRBV29-1 to TRBJ2-5; D gene unclear. This CDR3 has 13 residues. The V end lost 7 bases, the J end lost 2 bases, and 14 bases lay between the germline ends. CDR1 is SQVTM, CDR2 ANQGSEA, per germline. The CDR3 protein is CSARRSLQETQYF. CDR3 DNA: TGCAGCGCTAGACGGTCACTTCAAGAGACCCAGTACTTC.

In its sample, this clonotype was seen many times. The rearrangement links TRBV4-1 to TRBJ2-4; possibly TRBD2 for D (5 bases). V was clipped by 4 bases and J by 0 bases, with 13 bases between them. Germline V lookup: CDR1 MGHRA, CDR2 YSYEKL. The CDR3 length is 16 residues. The CDR3 loop is CASSPPVREAKNIQYF. CDR3 sequence (DNA): TGCGCCAGCAGCCCACCGGTGAGGGAAGCCAAAAACATTCAGTACTTC.

This clonotype showed up just a few times. The V gene is TRBV6-2 or TRBV6-3, the J gene TRBJ1-1; 9 positions match TRBD1. This CDR3 is built from 15 residues. CDR1 is MNHEY and CDR2 is SVGEGT in the germline V gene. J was trimmed by 0 bases and V by 9 bases; bases with no gene match: 8. The CDR3 reads CASKDRGTLNTEAFF. Written as DNA, the CDR3 is TGTGCCAGTAAAGACAGGGGGACATTGAACACTGAAGCTTTCTTT.

A word on this clonotype: A much larger clone differs from this one at a single base, so this may be a read error. The chain employs TRBV29-1 and TRBJ2-7; TRBD1 agrees at 11 bases. CDR3 length: 17 residues. Germline loops: CDR1 SQVTM, CDR2 ANQGSEA. CDR3 sequence: CSVVLNTDRGLIYERYF. CDR3 nucleotide sequence: TGCAGCGTTGTTTTGAACACGGACAGGGGGCTAATCTACGAGCGGTACTTC.

This chain joins TRBV15 and TRBJ1-2; no definite D call. Germline V gene lookup returns CDR1 LNHNV and CDR2 YYDKDF (reference sequence). There are 13 residues in the CDR3. Trimming left V 2 bases short and J 7 bases short, with 11 bases between. This CDR3 is CATSRSTALGYTF. The CDR3 DNA sequence: TGTGCCACCAGCAGATCCACCGCCCTTGGCTACACCTTC.

This sequence joins TRBV4-1 and TRBJ2-1, with a possible D match to TRBD2 (6 bases). The CDR3 has 12 residues. Germline V lookup: CDR1 MGHRA, CDR2 YSYEKL. Trimming cost V 1 base and J 13 bases, with 11 bases left between them. The CDR3 loop is CASSQGRETQFF. CDR3 nucleotide sequence: TGCGCCAGCAGCCAAGGGAGGGAGACCCAGTTCTTC.

A note on this clonotype: This clone may be a read error of a much larger clone one base away. V is TRBV9 and J is TRBJ2-7; 7 nucleotides line up with TRBD1. The V gene's germline CDR1 is SGDLS and CDR2 YYNGEE. V shed 3 bases and J 0 bases; nucleotides not matched to a gene: 6. The CDR3 length is 15 residues. The CDR3 sequence: CASSETGKNSYEQYF. In DNA, the CDR3 is TGTGCCAGCAGCGAGACAGGGAAAAACTCCTACGAGCAGTACTTC. Full variable domain (missing parts from reference TRBV9 and TRBJ2-7): DSGVTQTPKHLITATGQRVTLRCSPRSGDLSVYWYQQSLDQGLQFLIQYYNGEERAKGNILERFSAQQFPDLHSELNLSSLELGDSALYFCASSETGKNSYEQYFGPGTRLTVT.

A few counts support this clonotype. The chain employs TRBV4-3 and TRBJ2-7, with D perhaps TRBD1 (6 bases). CDR3 length: 15 residues. Germline V CDR1 and CDR2: LGHNA, YSLEER. Trimming stripped 0 bases from V and 4 bases from J, with 13 bases between. The CDR3 DNA reads as TGCGCCAGCAGCCAAGATAACGGACAGATGTACGAGCAGTACTTC. This translates into CASSQDNGQMYEQYF.

The chain combines TRBV7-3 with TRBJ2-1; 12 bases agree with TRBD1. The germline gives CDR1 SGHTA, CDR2 FQGTGA. Trimming at V came to 2 bases and at J to 0 bases, leaving 14 bases not matched to a gene. The length of the CDR3 is 21 residues. CDR3 coding DNA: TGTGCCAGCAGCTTACGCGCCGGGACAGGGGGCGTTAAGAGCTCCTACAATGAGCAGTTCTTC. Its translation is CASSLRAGTGGVKSSYNEQFF.